This TCR beta chain was retrieved from a study of blood T cell repertoires in COVID-19. Original processing notes: It was from reference gene primer amplification that nucleated cell counts were estimated. Measured with immunoSEQ multiplex PCR; TCRdb has only the in-frame clones, and not every one. V, J and clone size were drawn from that table, and D and trimming were deduced from the DNA. In the table there are 88,000 or so clones, 75% to 90% of which are singletons. The V gene's germline CDR1 is SGHRS and CDR2 YFSETQ. The V and J ends lost 4 bases and 6 bases, in that order; junction bases with no gene match: 8. This CDR3 has 15 residues.

Sequenced sample: peripheral blood. The chain employs TRBV5-1 and TRBJ1-3; TRBD1 agrees at 9 bases. This receptor was obtained from a man aged 55 to 70 with acute or convalescent COVID-19. CDR3 sequence (DNA): TGCGCCAGCAGCCGAGGGGACAGGGCGGCAAACACCATATATTTT. This gives the protein CASSRGDRAANTIYF.